This T cell receptor beta chain was retrieved from a study of early T cells in non-severe SARS-CoV-2 infection. TCRdb itself ran the 5' RACE reads through MiXCR, one entry per CDR3 protein. The sample comprises tens of thousands of distinct CDR3 sequences, approximately 11% of which are singletons, and 9.5% to 10% rests with the top ten. Trimming shortened V by 0 bases and J by 0 bases, and 6 bases separated the two germline ends. CDR1 and CDR2 (germline): SGHVS, FQNEAQ. The CDR3 spans 15 residues. This clonotype was seen ten or more times. V usage is TRBV7-8 and J usage is TRBJ2-1; D gene ambiguous. Material: whole blood. The receptor was isolated from an adult who was a healthcare worker with PCR-confirmed SARS-CoV-2 infection or an uninfected control (not recorded which). CDR3 sequence (DNA): TGTGCCAGCAGCTTAGCGCCCCCCTCCTACAATGAGCAGTTCTTC. Translating it yields CASSLAPPSYNEQFF.